This paragraph covers one TCR beta chain sequence. The CDR3 has 13 residues. Trimming left V 3 bases short and J 7 bases short, with 12 bases between. TCRdb keeps only in-frame clones here, not all; method: immunoSEQ multiplex PCR. The table includes a few hundred thousand clones, approximately 85% detected once. This specimen comes from a study of blood T cell repertoires in COVID-19. For the study at large: Samples taken during acute and convalescent COVID-19 were collected in the United States, Italy and Spain.

The receptor was isolated from a human donor in a cohort sampled during active COVID-19. Source material: peripheral blood. This chain links TRBV12-3 or TRBV12-4 with TRBJ1-1; no firm D call. The CDR3 DNA follows: TGTGCCAGCAGTTTTCGGGGAGTATATGAAGCTTTCTTT. Protein product: CASSFRGVYEAFF.